One and the same sample provided the 17 T cell receptor beta chains below, sequenced in a study of blood T cell repertoires in COVID-19. The data were produced by immunoSEQ multiplex PCR, yet TCRdb's version contains in-frame clones alone and is incomplete. The table includes approximately 250,000 clones, nearly 95% detected once. The sequencing sample was made of peripheral blood. Receptor source: a man younger than 40 with COVID-19, enrolled during active disease.

This clone was observed once. The chain couples TRBV5-1 to TRBJ2-2; tentative D call: TRBD1 (5 bases). CDR1 and CDR2 (germline): SGHRS, YFSETQ. The V and J ends lost 0 bases and 4 bases respectively, with 13 bases between them. The CDR3 has 16 residues. CDR3 protein: CASSLAETASTGELFF. CDR3 DNA sequence: TGCGCCAGCAGCTTGGCCGAGACAGCGAGCACCGGGGAGCTGTTTTTT.

J is TRBJ1-2 and V is TRBV7-2, with 7 bases identical to TRBD1. CDR1 is SGHTA and CDR2 is FQGNSA in the germline V gene. J lost 5 bases, V lost 3 bases, and 6 bases had no gene match. CDR3 size: 14 residues. CDR3 sequence: CASSLSGGEYGYTF. The CDR3 DNA follows: TGTGCCAGCAGCTTGTCAGGGGGAGAGTATGGCTACACCTTC.

The chain is built from TRBV9 and TRBJ2-5, with TRBD1 matching 9 bases. With 4 bases clipped from V and 5 bases from J, the junction kept 9 bases outside the gene matches. Germline lookup yields CDR1 SGDLS and CDR2 YYNGEE. This CDR3 has 15 amino acids. CDR3 region: CASSIAGTGTETQYF. CDR3 nucleotides: TGTGCCAGCAGCATCGCCGGGACAGGGACGGAGACCCAGTACTTC. The entire variable domain, with the rest obtained from reference TRBV9 and TRBJ2-5, is as follows: DSGVTQTPKHLITATGQRVTLRCSPRSGDLSVYWYQQSLDQGLQFLIQYYNGEERAKGNILERFSAQQFPDLHSELNLSSLELGDSALYFCASSIAGTGTETQYFGPGTRLLVL.

The chain joins TRBV13 to TRBJ2-3; 9 nucleotides line up with TRBD1. CDR1 is PRHDT, CDR2 FYEKMQ, per germline (reference sequence). J was trimmed by 6 bases and V by 8 bases; bases with no gene match: 12. The CDR3 is made up of 15 amino acids. CDR3 loop: CASASGTGFRDTQYF. The CDR3 DNA follows: TGTGCCAGCGCCTCAGGGACAGGGTTTAGGGATACGCAGTATTTT.

The V gene is TRBV13, the J gene TRBJ2-3; 7 bases agree with TRBD2. The CDR3 runs to 17 residues. The V and J ends lost 4 bases and 0 bases, in that order; junction bases with no gene match: 10. Germline V gene sequence: CDR1 PRHDT, CDR2 FYEKMQ (reference sequence). The CDR3 region has the DNA TGTGCCAGCAGCTCCACCACTGGCGGGGGTAGCACAGATACGCAGTATTTT. Protein product: CASSSTTGGGSTDTQYF.

This clone was detected once. The V and J genes are TRBV5-4 and TRBJ1-1, with TRBD1 identical over 8 bases. J gave up 2 bases and V 3 bases, and 3 bases lay outside the gene matches. CDR3 length: 14 amino acids. Germline-derived CDR1 and CDR2 are SGHNT and YYREEE (reference sequence). The CDR3 bases are TGTGCCAGCAGCTGGGACAGGAGTAACACTGAAGCTTTCTTT. Its translation: CASSWDRSNTEAFF.

The chain combines TRBV7-9 with TRBJ2-1, with TRBD2 matching 11 bases. The CDR3 extends over 18 amino acids. CDR1 and CDR2 from the germline V gene are SEHNR and FQNEAQ (reference sequence). The junction had 8 bases not matched to a gene; V was cut back by 1 base and J by 3 bases. CDR3 DNA sequence: TGTGCCAGCAGCTTAGTCGGAACTAGCGGGGGCCGCTACAATGAGCAGTTCTTC. Translation: CASSLVGTSGGRYNEQFF.

The chain recombines TRBV7-2 with TRBJ1-2; no firm D call. V was shortened by 5 bases and J by 3 bases, with 13 bases between the two germline ends. CDR3 length equals 14 residues. Germline lookup yields CDR1 SGHTA and CDR2 FQGNSA. CDR3 sequence reads: CASSRPDWDYGYTF. CDR3 sequence (DNA): TGTGCCAGCAGCCGCCCAGACTGGGACTATGGCTACACCTTC.

The V gene is TRBV19, the J gene TRBJ2-1; D is uncertain. V gave up 2 bases and J gave up 6 bases, with 8 bases separating them. The germline gives CDR1 LNHDA, CDR2 SQIVND (reference sequence). The CDR3 totals 13 residues. DNA of the CDR3: TGTGCCAGTAGTATATTAGCCGTCAATGAGCAGTTCTTC. It translates to CASSILAVNEQFF.

The V call is TRBV7-9, the J call TRBJ1-2; D unresolved. The CDR3 spans 14 residues. The germline gives CDR1 SEHNR, CDR2 FQNEAQ (reference sequence). Trimming removed 1 base at V and 8 bases at J, with 14 bases between. The CDR3: CASSLGYINGGYTF. For the CDR3, the DNA is TGTGCCAGCAGCTTAGGATACATCAACGGGGGCTACACCTTC.

The chain carries TRBV20-1 and TRBJ1-1, with D tentatively TRBD1 (5 bases). Trimming cost V 3 bases and J 4 bases, with 18 bases left between them. CDR1 DFQATT and CDR2 SNEGSKA come from the germline V gene (reference sequence). The CDR3 has 15 amino acids. Written as DNA, the CDR3 is TGCAGTGCTAGTTTCCCTCGGGGCGGGAGCACTGAAGCTTTCTTT. Its protein is CSASFPRGGSTEAFF.

The chain couples TRBV15 to TRBJ2-1, with 7 positions matching TRBD1. CDR1 and CDR2 from the germline V gene are LNHNV and YYDKDF (reference sequence). J was trimmed by 2 bases and V by 0 bases; bases with no gene match: 10. The CDR3 has 18 amino acids. The CDR3 region has the DNA TGTGCCACCAGCAGAGAACCCCCAGGGGGAAACCCCTACAATGAGCAGTTCTTC. This encodes CATSREPPGGNPYNEQFF.

This chain joins TRBV5-1 and TRBJ1-1, with 9 bases identical to TRBD1. With 4 bases clipped from V and 1 base from J, the junction kept 5 bases outside the gene matches. The CDR3 covers 15 residues. Germline values: CDR1 SGHRS, CDR2 YFSETQ. In DNA form, the CDR3 reads TGCGCCAGCAGCGGGCAGACAGGGGGGAACACTGAAGCTTTCTTT. This sequence encodes CASSGQTGGNTEAFF.

V is TRBV11-2 and J is TRBJ1-4, with TRBD1 as a possible D gene (5 bases). Looked up from germline, CDR1 is SGHAT and CDR2 is FQNNGV. CDR3 length: 17 amino acids. Trimming stripped 5 bases from V and 0 bases from J, with 16 bases between. DNA of the CDR3: TGTGCCAGCAGCACCCCGGGGGGGGATACAACTAATGAAAAACTGTTTTTT. Amino acids: CASSTPGGDTTNEKLFF.

The V call is TRBV2, the J call TRBJ2-5, with TRBD1 matching over 7 bases. The CDR3 has 14 amino acids. The germline CDR1 and CDR2 sequences are SNHLY and FYNNEI. V was pared by 3 bases and J by 2 bases, with 3 bases of the junction left unmatched. CDR3 in amino acids: CASSDRTGQETQYF. The CDR3 DNA follows: TGTGCCAGCAGTGATCGGACAGGTCAAGAGACCCAGTACTTC.

This clone has just one count. The chain is built from TRBV3-1 (or the pseudogene TRBV3-2) and TRBJ2-3, with 9 bases aligning to TRBD2. This CDR3 contains 15 residues. J gave up 5 bases and V 0 bases, and 3 bases lay outside the gene matches. CDR1 is LGHDT and CDR2 is YNNKEL in the germline V gene (reference sequence). CDR3 in DNA: TGTGCCAGCAGCCAAGACACAGCGGGGGGAGATACGCAGTATTTT. Its protein product is CASSQDTAGGDTQYF.

This sequence joins TRBV7-9 and TRBJ1-5, with D possibly matching TRBD1 (5 bases). Germline CDR1 and CDR2: SEHNR and FQNEAQ (reference sequence). There are 13 residues in the CDR3. The ends were cut back, 5 bases at V and 3 bases at J, with 8 bases in the middle. CDR3 amino acids: CASSTRDNQPQHF. The CDR3 DNA follows: TGTGCCAGCAGCACCAGGGACAATCAGCCCCAGCATTTT.